The entry below describes one T cell receptor beta chain. Sequenced by immunoSEQ multiplex PCR; TCRdb stores in-frame clones only, minus some. Of some 700,000 clones in the sample, approximately 85% were seen once. The data originate from a study of shared T cell receptors in the human thymus. CDR3 length: 18 amino acids. Unmatched junction bases numbered 13, after V lost 4 bases and J lost 8 bases. CDR1 is SGHDN and CDR2 is FVKESK in the germline V gene. These same data were also listed under a study on human thymus T cells. That source adds: The people who donated were healthy Finnish babies having corrective surgery for congenital heart defects. Resections that were taken during corrective heart surgery supplied the thymus tissue. Among thymic and blood repertoires, usage of V and J genes appeared biased.

This TCR came from a girl under two years old with a congenital heart defect. The sample was thymocytes. The V and J genes are TRBV14 and TRBJ2-2, with 13 bases identical to TRBD2. Here the CDR3 reads CASSPLPRLAGGRGELFF. The CDR3 coding sequence is TGTGCCAGCAGCCCCCTCCCCAGACTAGCGGGGGGTAGGGGGGAGCTGTTTTTT.